This T cell receptor (beta chain) emerged from a study of T cell repertoires in ileal Crohn's disease. The CDR3 length is 14 residues. V lost 1 base and J 0 bases, leaving 7 bases between the germline ends. CDR1 and CDR2 from the germline V gene are SGHRS and YFSETQ. Some clones are missing from TCRdb's copy, which holds only in-frame ones; the method was immunoSEQ multiplex PCR. Of roughly 7,000 clones in the sample, more than 80% are singletons; the top ten hold about 5%. The sequenced sample was ileal tissue. This TCR was recovered from an adult with Crohn's disease. The chain recombines TRBV5-1 with TRBJ1-1; no firm D call. CDR3 bases: TGCGCCAGCAGCTTGTCTGACTTGAACACTGAAGCTTTCTTT. This codes for CASSLSDLNTEAFF.